This T cell receptor beta chain was recorded in a study of T-cell memory formation after mild COVID-19. The overall study: The TCR clusters were mostly specific to one donor.

CDR1 SEHNR and CDR2 FQNEAQ come from the germline V gene (reference sequence). The CDR3 sequence is 13 residues long. Trimming removed 1 base from V and 8 bases from J; junction bases left unmatched: 2. Details on this clonotype: Its antigen is currently unknown.

Employing constant-segment primers, 5'RACE generated TCR alpha and TCR beta cDNA libraries bearing sample barcodes and UMIs. MiXCR was run by TCRdb on the 5' RACE reads, yielding one entry per CDR3 protein. The sample lists more than 110,000 distinct CDR3 sequences, less than 25% seen once, with about 24% in the top ten. Study results and limitations: Among clones contracting day 15 to 85, CD4/CD8 was balanced, whereas later expanders leaned CD4+. Some clones that responded were present in memory (sampled pre-infection), which suggests cross-reactive memory joined.

The source is an adult woman who had mild COVID-19 (a few samples of this study predate the infection). Cell type and time point are not known. Sequencing was carried out using PBMCs or a T cell subset sorted from them (not recorded which). The chain combines TRBV7-9 with TRBJ1-1; TRBD1 matches at 9 bases. The CDR3 region has the DNA TGTGCCAGCAGCTTAGGAGGGACAGGGGAAGCTTTCTTT. Encoded protein: CASSLGGTGEAFF.